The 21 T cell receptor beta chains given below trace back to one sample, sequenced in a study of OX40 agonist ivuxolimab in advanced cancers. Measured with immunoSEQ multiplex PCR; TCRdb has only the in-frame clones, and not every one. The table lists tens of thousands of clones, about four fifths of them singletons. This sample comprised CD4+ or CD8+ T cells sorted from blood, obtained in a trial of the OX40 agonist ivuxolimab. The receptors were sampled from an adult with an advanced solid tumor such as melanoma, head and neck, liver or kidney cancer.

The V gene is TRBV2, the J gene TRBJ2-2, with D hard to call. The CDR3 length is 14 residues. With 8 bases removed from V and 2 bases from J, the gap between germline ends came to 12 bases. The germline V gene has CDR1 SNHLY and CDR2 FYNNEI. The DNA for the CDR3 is TGTGCCAGCCACGGCGCGACAAACACCGGGGAGCTGTTTTTT. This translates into CASHGATNTGELFF.

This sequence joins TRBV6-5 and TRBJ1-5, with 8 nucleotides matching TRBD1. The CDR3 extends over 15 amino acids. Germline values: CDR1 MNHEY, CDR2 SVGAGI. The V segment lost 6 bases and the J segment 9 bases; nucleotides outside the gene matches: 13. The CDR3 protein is CASSKEGQASRPQHF. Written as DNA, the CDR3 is TGTGCCAGCAGCAAAGAGGGACAGGCGTCCCGGCCCCAGCATTTT.

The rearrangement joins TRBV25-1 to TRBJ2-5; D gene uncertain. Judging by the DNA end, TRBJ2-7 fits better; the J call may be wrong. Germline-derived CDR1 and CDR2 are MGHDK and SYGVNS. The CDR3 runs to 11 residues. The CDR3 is CASSTIYEQYF. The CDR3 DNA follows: TGTGCCAGCAGCACAATCTACGAGCAGTACTTC.

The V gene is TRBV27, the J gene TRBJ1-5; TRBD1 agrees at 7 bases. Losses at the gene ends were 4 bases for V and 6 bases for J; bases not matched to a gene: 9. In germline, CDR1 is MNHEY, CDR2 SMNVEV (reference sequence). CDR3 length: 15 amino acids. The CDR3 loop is CASSYSYRGVQPQHF. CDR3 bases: TGTGCCAGCAGTTATTCCTACAGGGGTGTTCAGCCCCAGCATTTT.

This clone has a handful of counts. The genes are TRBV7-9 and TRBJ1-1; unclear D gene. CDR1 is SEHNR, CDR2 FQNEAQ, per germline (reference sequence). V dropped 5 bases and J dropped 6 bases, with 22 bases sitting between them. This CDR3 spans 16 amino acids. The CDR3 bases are TGTGCCAGCAGCCTCTCGTTTCTAGCCGTAGTTCCTGAAGCTTTCTTT. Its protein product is CASSLSFLAVVPEAFF.

The CDR3 bases are TGTGCCAGCAGCCCTGACAGGAGTCCCTCCTACGAGCAGTACTTC. Amino acids: CASSPDRSPSYEQYF. The V gene is TRBV7-9, the J gene TRBJ2-7; weak D call: TRBD1 (6 bases). CDR1 and CDR2 (germline): SEHNR, FQNEAQ (reference sequence). There are 15 residues in the CDR3. V lost 5 bases and J 0 bases, leaving 14 bases between the germline ends.

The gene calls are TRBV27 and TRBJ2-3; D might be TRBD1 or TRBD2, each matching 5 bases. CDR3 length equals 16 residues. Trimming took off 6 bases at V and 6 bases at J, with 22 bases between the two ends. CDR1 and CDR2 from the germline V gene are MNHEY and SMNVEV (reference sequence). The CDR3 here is CASRLGPGQGTDTQYF. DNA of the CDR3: TGTGCCAGCAGACTAGGTCCCGGACAAGGGACGGATACGCAGTATTTT.

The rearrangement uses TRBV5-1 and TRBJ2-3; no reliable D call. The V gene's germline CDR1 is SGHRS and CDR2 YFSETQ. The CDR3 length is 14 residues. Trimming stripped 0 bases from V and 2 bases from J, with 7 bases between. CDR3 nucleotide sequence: TGCGCCAGCAGCTTGGTTGGTTTCACAGATACGCAGTATTTT. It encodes CASSLVGFTDTQYF.

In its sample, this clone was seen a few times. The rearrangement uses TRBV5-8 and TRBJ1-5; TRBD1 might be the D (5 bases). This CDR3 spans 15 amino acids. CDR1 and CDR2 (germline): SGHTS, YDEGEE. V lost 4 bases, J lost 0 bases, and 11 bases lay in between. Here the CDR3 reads CASSIQGNSNQPQHF. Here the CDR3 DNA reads TGTGCCAGCAGCATTCAGGGCAATAGCAATCAGCCCCAGCATTTT.

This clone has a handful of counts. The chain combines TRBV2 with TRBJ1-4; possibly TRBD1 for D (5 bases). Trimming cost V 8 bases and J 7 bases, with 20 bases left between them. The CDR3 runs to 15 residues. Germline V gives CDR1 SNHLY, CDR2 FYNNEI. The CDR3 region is CASSEQKGLGEKLFF. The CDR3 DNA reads TGTGCCAGCTCGGAGCAGAAGGGGTTGGGTGAAAAACTGTTTTTT.

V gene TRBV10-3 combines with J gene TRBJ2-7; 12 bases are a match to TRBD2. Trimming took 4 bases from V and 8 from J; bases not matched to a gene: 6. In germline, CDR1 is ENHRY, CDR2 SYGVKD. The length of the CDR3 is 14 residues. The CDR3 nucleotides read TGTGCCATCAGTGGACTAGCGGGAGCTGTGAAGCAGTACTTC. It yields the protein CAISGLAGAVKQYF.

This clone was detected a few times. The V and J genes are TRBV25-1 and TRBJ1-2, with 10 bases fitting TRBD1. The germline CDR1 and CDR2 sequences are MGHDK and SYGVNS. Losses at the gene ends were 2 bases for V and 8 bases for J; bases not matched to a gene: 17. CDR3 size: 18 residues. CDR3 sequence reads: CASSEGKGQGIGVWGYTF. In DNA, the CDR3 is TGTGCCAGCAGTGAAGGGAAGGGACAGGGGATCGGAGTGTGGGGCTACACCTTC.

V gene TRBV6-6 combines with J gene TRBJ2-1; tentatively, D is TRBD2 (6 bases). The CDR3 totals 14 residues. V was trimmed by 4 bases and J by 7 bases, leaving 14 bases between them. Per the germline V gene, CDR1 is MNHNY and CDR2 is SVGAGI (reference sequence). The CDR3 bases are TGTGCCAGCAGTTCTGGGTCAGGGAGGAATGAGCAGTTCTTC. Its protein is CASSSGSGRNEQFF.

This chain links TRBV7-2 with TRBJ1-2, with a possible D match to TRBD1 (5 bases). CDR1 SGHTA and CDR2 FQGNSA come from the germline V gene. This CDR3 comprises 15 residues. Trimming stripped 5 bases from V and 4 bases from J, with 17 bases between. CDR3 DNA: TGTGCCAGCAGCCCAGGGTGGGTGACGGGCTATGGCTACACCTTC. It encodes CASSPGWVTGYGYTF.

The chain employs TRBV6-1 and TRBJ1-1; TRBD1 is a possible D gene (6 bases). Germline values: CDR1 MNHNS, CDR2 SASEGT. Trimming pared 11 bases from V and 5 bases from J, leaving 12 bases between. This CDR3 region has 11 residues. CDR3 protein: CAGARGTEAFF. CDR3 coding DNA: TGTGCCGGAGCAAGGGGGACTGAAGCTTTCTTT.

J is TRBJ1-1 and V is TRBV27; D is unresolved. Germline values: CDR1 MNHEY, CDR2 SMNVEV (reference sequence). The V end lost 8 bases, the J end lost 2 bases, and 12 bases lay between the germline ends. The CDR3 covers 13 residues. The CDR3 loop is CASYGQRNTEAFF. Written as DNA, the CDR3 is TGTGCCAGCTATGGGCAGAGAAACACTGAAGCTTTCTTT.

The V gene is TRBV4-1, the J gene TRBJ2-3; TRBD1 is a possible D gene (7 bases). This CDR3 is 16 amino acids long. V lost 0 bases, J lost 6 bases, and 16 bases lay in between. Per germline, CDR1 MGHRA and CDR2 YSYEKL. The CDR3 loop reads CASSQDRAGGMDTQYF. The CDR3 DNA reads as TGCGCCAGCAGCCAAGATAGGGCAGGGGGGATGGATACGCAGTATTTT.

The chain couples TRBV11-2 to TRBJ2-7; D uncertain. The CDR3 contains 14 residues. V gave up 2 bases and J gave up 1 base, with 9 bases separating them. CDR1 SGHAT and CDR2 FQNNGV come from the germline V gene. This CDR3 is CASSLTESSYEQYF. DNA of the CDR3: TGTGCCAGCAGCTTAACGGAGAGTTCCTACGAGCAGTACTTC.

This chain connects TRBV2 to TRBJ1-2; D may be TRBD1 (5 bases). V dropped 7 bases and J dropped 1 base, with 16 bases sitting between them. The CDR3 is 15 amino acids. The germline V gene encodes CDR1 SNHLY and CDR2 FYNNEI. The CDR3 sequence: CASNAPGRLNYGYTF. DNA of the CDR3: TGTGCCAGCAACGCCCCGGGACGGCTTAACTATGGCTACACCTTC.

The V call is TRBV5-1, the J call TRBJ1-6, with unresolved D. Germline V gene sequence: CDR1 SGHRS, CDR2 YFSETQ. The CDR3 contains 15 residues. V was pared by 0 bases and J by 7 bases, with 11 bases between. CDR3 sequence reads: CASSLDPMPNSPLHF. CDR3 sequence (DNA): TGCGCCAGCAGCTTGGACCCTATGCCCAATTCACCCCTCCACTTT. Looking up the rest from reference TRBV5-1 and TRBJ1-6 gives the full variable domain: KAGVTQTPRYLIKTRGQQVTLSCSPISGHRSVSWYQQTPGQGLQFLFEYFSETQRNKGNFPGRFSGRQFSNSRSEMNVSTLELGDSALYLCASSLDPMPNSPLHFGNGTRLTVT.

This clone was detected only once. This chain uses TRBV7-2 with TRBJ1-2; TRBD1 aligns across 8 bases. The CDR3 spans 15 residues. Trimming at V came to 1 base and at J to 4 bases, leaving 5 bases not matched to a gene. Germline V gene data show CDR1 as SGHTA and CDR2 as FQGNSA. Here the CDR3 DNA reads TGTGCCAGCAGCTTAGGGACAGGGACCGGCTATGGCTACACCTTC. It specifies CASSLGTGTGYGYTF.